This T cell receptor beta chain was identified in a study of beta chain features in type 1 diabetes. Study-wide results and caveats: Patients with Type 1 diabetes showed moderately but significantly shorter TCRB CDR3s in all four CD4+ subsets. The question of HLA type influencing TCRB rearrangement was one that remained unresolved here. A greater similarity of naive, central memory and Treg TCRB repertoires was seen among patients than among healthy donors. In type 1 diabetes patients, VDJ junctions had fewer insertions; deletions at these junctions were more frequent.

Of note for this clone: Its specificity is not known.

This CDR3 region has 15 residues. Per germline, CDR1 SGDLS and CDR2 YYNGEE. Trimming pared 0 bases from V and 3 bases from J, leaving 11 bases between. Expressed TCRB transcripts were sequenced because the entire RNA isolate underwent reverse transcription. Naive, central memory and regulatory T cell samples averaged around 3.8 million reads. Measured with immunoSEQ multiplex PCR; TCRdb has only the in-frame clones, and not every one. The table records hundreds of thousands of clones, 14% to 15% of them present only once. J is TRBJ2-3 and V is TRBV9, with D unclear. The sequence was collected from a man aged 18 to 35 with type 1 diabetes. The sample comprised naive CD4+ T cells from blood. CDR3 region: CASSVDGRVTDTQYF. CDR3 in DNA: TGTGCCAGCAGCGTAGACGGTCGGGTGACAGATACGCAGTATTTT. The full variable domain, in which reference TRBV9 and TRBJ2-3 provide the parts outside the CDR3, is DSGVTQTPKHLITATGQRVTLRCSPRSGDLSVYWYQQSLDQGLQFLIQYYNGEERAKGNILERFSAQQFPDLHSELNLSSLELGDSALYFCASSVDGRVTDTQYFGPGTRLTVL.